What follows is one T cell receptor (beta chain) and its context. It lacks a known antigen. Within one base of it there is no much larger clone, and no base qualities were kept. The junction carries 10 bases between V and J, which are trimmed by 4 bases and 2 bases respectively. The CDR3, cysteine through phenylalanine, is 14 amino acids long. Only the CDR3 DNA stays, 42 bases, in frame from base 1. Sequences SGHRS (CDR1) and YFSETQ (CDR2) are obtained from the germline V gene. RNA was extracted using the RNeasy kit, and roughly 0.45 to 1 microgram was reverse transcribed with random hexamers. TCR beta CDR3 regions were amplified with the immunoSEQ multiplex PCR assay covering 54 Vbeta and 13 Jbeta segments. PCR amplification bias was corrected using a synthetic template baseline for primer optimization and computational correction. The published analysis was carried out like this. Reads were annotated to V, D and J genes according to IMGT and were analyzed with immunoSEQ Analyzer, with only productive sequences retained. Clonality was calculated as one minus the Shannon entropy normalized by log2 of the number of productive unique sequences. Public and private clones were assessed among the 100 most prevalent clones of each patient and control. Susac-specific clones were defined as absent from healthy and MS cohorts, 800 to 1,200 published viral clones and other ImmuneACCESS disease sequences. TCRdb trimmed the raw reads at Q25, called clones with MiXCR and kept productive beta chains. For every CDR3 protein sequence, its rows merge into one entry that carries the most common genes and DNA. TCRdb, not the original authors, processed these V and J calls. Here the sample has 210,000 or so distinct CDR3 sequences; approximately 94% occur a single time. Together, the top ten hold 0.15% to 0.2% of the sample.

The sample belongs to a study of CD8 T cells in Susac syndrome (dated by TCRdb to between 2017 and 2020). Background for the entire study: Of the Susac syndrome patients who were sequenced, under 10 were in clinical remission while about six had clinically active disease. Susac syndrome patients were therapy-naive, on corticosteroids (some also receiving IVIg), or on IVIg alone at blood withdrawal. Whether CD8+ T cell activation and differentiation in Susac syndrome was antigen driven was tested using repertoire sequencing.

Study-level results and caveats: In the CD4+ T cell repertoire of Susac syndrome patients, clonal expansion was not detected. The number of individuals in the TCR sequencing and HLA analysis was acknowledged as relatively small.

Peripheral blood CD8+ and CD4+ T cells from healthy donors, Susac syndrome patients and multiple sclerosis patients were profiled by high-throughput TCR beta sequencing. Recently defined diagnostic criteria for definite or probable disease were met by the Susac syndrome patients. Bulk CD8+ and CD4+ T cells were purified by magnetic negative isolation, whereas CD8+ TEMRA cells were enriched by FACS. Blood was drawn into EDTA tubes, processed within 24 hours, and PBMCs were isolated by density gradient centrifugation. PBMCs intended for TCR sequencing were cryopreserved in liquid nitrogen and thawed later in a water bath at 37 degrees C. The sorted or isolated CD4+, CD8+ and CD8+ TEMRA cells had a purity of 90% or higher.

This clonotype was sampled from a human donor with Susac syndrome. The sample comprised CD4+ T cells from PBMCs. The chain links TRBV5-1 with TRBJ1-5; a confident D gene designation cannot be given. The CDR3 corresponds to CASSPVGGNQPQHF. Read as DNA, the sequence is TGCGCCAGCAGCCCCGTTGGTGGCAATCAGCCCCAGCATTTT.